This T cell receptor beta chain was documented in a study of Ad26.COV2.S vaccination and SARS-CoV-2 variants (dated by TCRdb to the early 2020s). In terms of the full investigation: Vaccine-arm donors came from COV1001, a multicentre, randomized, double-blind, placebo-controlled phase I-IIa trial of Ad26.COV2.S in healthy adults. Ad26.COV2.S was administered intramuscularly at 5 x 10^10 or 1 x 10^11 viral particles, either as a single shot or as two shots given 56 days apart. Sequencing of the TCRbeta repertoire served to evaluate the specificity and breadth of SARS-CoV-2-reactive T cell receptors following Ad26.COV2.S vaccination. The TCR-sequenced set comprised around 30 samples: about 19 Ad26.COV2.S vaccine recipients, 5 placebo recipients and 8 SARS-CoV-2 convalescent individuals. Participants in the trial were split at random into five groups of five each, receiving low-dose or high-dose Ad26.COV2.S once or twice, or else placebo on both occasions. Blinding of investigators to trial group allocation was maintained during experiments and outcome assessment. Study-wide conclusions, independent of this receptor: It was noted by the authors that total T cell responses may have been underestimated by the TCR breadth and depth analyses. The study was not powered for comparison of responses between vaccine doses or regimens. Comparable non-spike TCR breadth was observed between vaccine and placebo recipients, consistent with only spike being contained in the vaccine. Spike-specific TCR breadth was higher in Ad26.COV2.S recipients than in placebo recipients (P = 0.0014). After vaccination, spike-specific CD8+ and CD4+ T cell responses were reported to show substantial breadth.

Explained via the paper, the treatment or condition label denotes: some 19 received Ad26.COV2.S at low or high dose, single or two shots; a few received placebo; per-sample allocation not given. Repertoires of vaccine and placebo recipients were sequenced from samples collected on day 63 after the first injection. In Cohort 1b, more than 20 adults aged 18-55 years were enrolled at a single site in Boston, USA, between 29 July and 7 August 2020. Ad26.COV2.S consisted of a replication-incompetent adenovirus type 26 vector by which a prefusion-stabilized SARS-CoV-2 spike protein from the original Wuhan strain was expressed. The immunoSEQ Assay was the method used to sequence TCRbeta CDR3 regions. After extraction, genomic DNA underwent amplification by bias-controlled multiplex PCR, followed by high-throughput sequencing. As for the original processing: To quantify the absolute abundance of every unique TCRbeta CDR3 region, sequences were collapsed and filtered. T cell fraction was estimated by normalizing TCRbeta template counts to usable DNA, with usable DNA measured through amplification of reference genes found in all nucleated cells. Repertoire TCRs were annotated as SARS-CoV-2-specific when V gene, CDR3 amino acid sequence and J gene were exactly matched to a known reactive TCR set. The reference SARS-CoV-2 TCR set was obtained from MIRA and was filtered for enrichment in COVID-19-positive ImmuneCODE repertoires, whereby public or cross-reactive TCRs were removed. Using the MIRA antigens, annotated TCRs were further analysed by specific ORF or by position within an ORF. Breadth was defined as the number of annotated unique rearrangements divided by the total number of unique productive rearrangements, and depth was defined as the summed frequency of the annotated unique rearrangements. TCR breadth was compared between groups using two-sided Wilcoxon rank-sum tests. TCRdb obtained this table from immuneACCESS and retained in-frame rearrangements with V and J assigned. These tables miss some clones; where compared with another copy, unresolved V genes account for less than half of the shortfall, and the remainder is unexplained. D and trimming were read from the DNA, whereas the V and J calls and clone size are those reported in that table. The sample data list approximately 480,000 clones, and about 83% of these were observed just once. Roughly 13% of the sample rests with the top ten.

Of note for this clone: Its antigen has not been determined. The record has no base qualities; no much larger clone is one base away.

CDR1 SQVTM and CDR2 ANQGSEA are derived from the germline V gene. The CDR3, from cysteine to phenylalanine, totals 14 residues. Of all the DNA, just the CDR3 is kept, 42 bases in frame from base 1. V gives up 4 bases and J gives up 6 bases, and the segment between their germline ends measures 16 bases. This material consisted of peripheral blood, taken in a trial of Ad26.COV2.S vaccine versus placebo. The chain uses TRBV29-1 and TRBJ2-1, with a tentative D gene TRBD1 over 5 matching bases. This TCR came from a person aged 18-65 years who received the Ad26.COV2.S COVID-19 vaccine or a placebo. The DNA sequence is given as TGCAGCGTTGTAGTAGGGGCCGCAGGCAATGAGCAGTTCTTC. It is translated as CSVVVGAAGNEQFF.